The 8 T cell receptor beta chains below come from one sample, sequenced in a study of shared clonotypes between healthy human individuals. TCRdb's table, derived via immunoSEQ multiplex PCR, lists solely in-frame clones and lacks some. The sample lists some 2.3 million clones, approximately 93% seen once, with 0.39% in the top ten. The sample taken for sequencing was naive CD4+ T cells from PBMCs. Subset defined: CD45RA+ positively selected. All receptors derive from a man between 18 and 35 years old in good health. Some clones in this sample may be carry-over from other donors' samples.

V usage is TRBV29-1 and J usage is TRBJ1-2; D perhaps matches TRBD1 (5 bases). Germline loops: CDR1 SQVTM, CDR2 ANQGSEA. This CDR3 contains 11 residues. V was cut by 3 bases and J by 8 bases, with 10 bases left in between. DNA for the CDR3: TGCAGCGTTGAGGTCAGGGCCGGCTACACCTTC. It yields the protein CSVEVRAGYTF.

The chain carries TRBV28 and TRBJ1-2; D perhaps matches TRBD1 (6 bases). This CDR3 is built from 13 residues. Trimming cost V 5 bases and J 8 bases, with 15 bases left between them. Looked up from germline, CDR1 is MDHEN and CDR2 is SYDVKM. CDR3 sequence (DNA): TGTGCCAGCAGTCCAACAGGGATACGGGGCTACACCTTC. This sequence encodes CASSPTGIRGYTF.

The chain combines TRBV5-1 with TRBJ2-3; 8 bases fit TRBD1. From germline, CDR1 is SGHRS and CDR2 YFSETQ. This CDR3 comprises 14 residues. Losses at the gene ends were 4 bases for V and 2 bases for J; bases not matched to a gene: 3. The CDR3 loop reads CASSQGQDTDTQYF. The CDR3, as DNA: TGCGCCAGCAGCCAGGGACAGGACACAGATACGCAGTATTTT.

The chain joins TRBV11-2 to TRBJ2-7; perhaps TRBD1 as D (6 bases). The CDR3 is 15 amino acids. Trimming cost V 5 bases and J 3 bases, with 17 bases left between them. Germline V gene data show CDR1 as SGHAT and CDR2 as FQNNGV. The CDR3 DNA reads TGTGCCAGCAGCGCTATGGCCGGGACAATCTACGAGCAGTACTTC. Translated, it gives CASSAMAGTIYEQYF.

The rearrangement links TRBV6-6 to TRBJ2-7; a weak D match, TRBD1 (6 bases). Trimming took off 0 bases at V and 6 bases at J, with 12 bases between the two ends. The CDR3 loop spans 14 amino acids. Germline V gene sequence: CDR1 MNHNY, CDR2 SVGAGI (reference sequence). CDR3 coding DNA: TGTGCCAGCAGTTACTCTAGGACAGCGTCCGAGCAGTACTTC. Translation: CASSYSRTASEQYF.

This chain connects TRBV27 to TRBJ1-2; 7 nucleotides line up with TRBD1. This CDR3 has 14 residues. Trimming removed 10 bases from V and 1 base from J; junction bases left unmatched: 9. Germline CDR1 is MNHEY and CDR2 is SMNVEV (reference sequence). CDR3 amino acids: CATAGGADNYGYTF. CDR3 nucleotide sequence: TGTGCCACCGCAGGGGGGGCGGATAACTATGGCTACACCTTC.

The table lists this clone with a count of one. Other DNA sequences of this sample code for an identical CDR3. The chain couples TRBV20-1 to TRBJ1-2, with a possible D match to TRBD1 (5 bases). Germline V gene data show CDR1 as DFQATT and CDR2 as SNEGSKA (reference sequence). V was clipped by 3 bases and J by 5 bases, with 7 bases between them. The CDR3 consists of 11 residues. Written as DNA, the CDR3 is TGCAGTGCTAGGGAGGGGTATGGCTACACCTTC. Its protein is CSAREGYGYTF.

The sample holds a few counts of this clone. The chain has TRBV9 and TRBJ1-2; D might be TRBD1 (6 bases). The CDR3 is made up of 15 amino acids. Germline CDR1 is SGDLS and CDR2 is YYNGEE. Trimming left V 1 base short and J 8 bases short, with 18 bases between. This chain's CDR3 is CASSVIPGTPEGYTF. The CDR3 coding sequence is TGTGCCAGCAGCGTAATCCCCGGGACACCCGAAGGCTACACCTTC.